This entry lists 14 T cell receptor beta chains sequenced from one sample in a study of post-analysis software for immune sequencing data. Unique-molecular-identifier-tagged TCR beta cDNA libraries were used. Each CDR3 protein gets one entry after TCRdb re-called the PCR reads with MiXCR. Of hundreds of thousands of distinct CDR3 sequences listed, roughly 27% were seen once; the top ten hold roughly 0.54%. Overall study findings and caveats: Relative to controls, patients had a handful of TRBV segments at higher frequency, with TRBV5-6, TRBV5-1 and TRBV20-1 among these.

These receptors are not linked to any known antigen. The material sequenced was blood. The receptor set was obtained from a girl aged 5-17 years with multiple sclerosis.

CDR3 protein: CAISEPGEGDEQFF. CDR3 sequence (DNA): TGTGCCATCAGTGAGCCCGGGGAGGGGGATGAGCAGTTCTTC. The V call is TRBV10-3, the J call TRBJ2-1; D possibly corresponds to TRBD2 (7 bases). The CDR3 totals 14 residues. The germline V gene encodes CDR1 ENHRY and CDR2 SYGVKD. V was trimmed by 2 bases and J by 8 bases, leaving 13 bases between them.

This rearrangement joins TRBV20-1 to TRBJ2-4; 7 nucleotides line up with TRBD2. The length of the CDR3 is 13 residues. The germline gives CDR1 DFQATT, CDR2 SNEGSKA (reference sequence). V was clipped by 7 bases and J by 1 base; unmatched bases: 4. The DNA of the CDR3 is TGCAGTGGGGAGGGGACGGCCAAAAACATTCAGTACTTC. Translation: CSGEGTAKNIQYF.

The V and J genes are TRBV29-1 and TRBJ2-1; D call uncertain. V lost 0 bases and J 0 bases, leaving 12 bases between the germline ends. In germline, CDR1 is SQVTM, CDR2 ANQGSEA. The CDR3 loop spans 16 amino acids. The CDR3 region has the DNA TGCAGCGTTGAAGATCACGGCGGATACTCCTACAATGAGCAGTTCTTC. Translation gives CSVEDHGGYSYNEQFF.

This clonotype was seen a handful of times. The rearrangement joins TRBV5-1 to TRBJ2-7; no reliable D call. The germline gives CDR1 SGHRS, CDR2 YFSETQ. Between the trimmed V and J ends, which lost 0 bases and 4 bases, there was a span of 5 bases. CDR3 size: 12 residues. CDR3 nucleotides: TGCGCCAGCAGCTTGGAGTGGTACGAGCAGTACTTC. Translated: CASSLEWYEQYF.

In the case of this clonotype: This may stem from a read error, because a much larger clone lies one nucleotide away. J is TRBJ2-7 and V is TRBV10-3; D is perhaps TRBD1 (6 bases). Germline values: CDR1 ENHRY, CDR2 SYGVKD. The CDR3 extends over 15 amino acids. For the CDR3, the DNA is TGTACCATCAGTGAGCTCGAGGACAGTTCGTCCGAGCAGTACTTC. This sequence encodes CTISELEDSSSEQYF.

This clonotype occurred a few times. The CDR3 reads CASSIQSSGPQHEQFF. The DNA for the CDR3 is TGTGCCAGCAGTATCCAATCTAGCGGACCTCAACATGAGCAGTTCTTC. The chain combines TRBV27 with TRBJ2-1, with 7 bases fitting TRBD2. The CDR3 spans 16 residues. The V gene's germline CDR1 is MNHEY and CDR2 SMNVEV (reference sequence). V was pared by 5 bases and J by 8 bases, with 15 bases of the junction left unmatched.

V usage is TRBV6-1 and J usage is TRBJ1-2, with D unresolved. V lost 3 bases and J 4 bases, leaving 9 bases between the germline ends. This CDR3 spans 13 amino acids. Germline CDR1 reads MNHNS; CDR2 reads SASEGT. This CDR3 reads CASSDGLGYGYTF. The CDR3 DNA is TGTGCCAGCAGTGATGGACTTGGCTATGGCTACACCTTC.

The chain uses TRBV6-6 and TRBJ2-1; TRBD2 matches at 8 bases. The DNA matches TRBJ2-7 better at its end, which makes the J call doubtful. Germline CDR1 MNHNY, CDR2 SVGAGI (reference sequence). There are 16 residues in the CDR3. Here the CDR3 reads CASSSTRGGRYNEQYF. The CDR3 DNA sequence: TGTGCCAGCAGTTCAACACGGGGGGGTCGGTACAATGAGCAGTACTTC.

The chain uses TRBV4-2 and TRBJ2-4; the D is unclear. V dropped 3 bases and J dropped 0 bases, with 12 bases sitting between them. Germline V gene lookup returns CDR1 LGHNA and CDR2 YNFKEQ. This CDR3 comprises 16 residues. In nucleotides, the CDR3 is TGTGCCAGCAGCCAGTCGGAGACCTTAGCCAAAAACATTCAGTACTTC. Its translation is CASSQSETLAKNIQYF.

This clonotype has only a few counts. This chain uses TRBV3-1 with TRBJ2-3; perhaps D is TRBD1 or TRBD2 (5 bases each). The CDR3 is 15 residues long. From germline, CDR1 is LGHDT and CDR2 YNNKEL (reference sequence). With 0 bases removed from V and 6 bases from J, the gap between germline ends came to 13 bases. The CDR3 loop is CASSQDLRDLDTQYF. The CDR3 DNA follows: TGTGCCAGCAGCCAAGATCTGAGGGACCTGGATACGCAGTATTTT.

This clonotype has just a few counts. This rearrangement joins TRBV20-1 to TRBJ2-7; D is unresolved. Germline loops: CDR1 DFQATT, CDR2 SNEGSKA (reference sequence). V was pared by 6 bases and J by 0 bases, with 15 bases between. CDR3 length equals 14 residues. The CDR3 is CSADGRASSYEQYF. The CDR3 coding sequence is TGCAGTGCGGACGGACGGGCTAGCTCCTACGAGCAGTACTTC.

The genes are TRBV10-3 and TRBJ2-3, with TRBD2 matching over 12 bases. Germline V gene lookup returns CDR1 ENHRY and CDR2 SYGVKD. J lost 4 bases, V lost 2 bases, and 7 bases had no gene match. This CDR3 is 17 amino acids long. The CDR3 nucleotides are TGTGCCATCAGTGAGAAGACTAGCGGGAGCGGTTCAGATACGCAGTATTTT. Its translation: CAISEKTSGSGSDTQYF.

The sample holds a few counts of this clonotype. J is TRBJ1-6 and V is TRBV12-3 or TRBV12-4, with TRBD1 matching 9 bases. CDR3 length: 14 amino acids. Trimming took 6 bases from V and 7 from J; bases not matched to a gene: 4. CDR3 in DNA: TGTGCCAGCAGGGGGACAGGGCTAAATTCACCCCTCCACTTT. This encodes CASRGTGLNSPLHF.

V and J are TRBV7-9 and TRBJ2-7, with TRBD1 identical over 7 bases. Per germline, CDR1 SEHNR and CDR2 FQNEAQ (reference sequence). Germline trimming cut 5 bases from V and 0 bases from J; bases unmatched to any gene: 7. The CDR3 sequence is 15 residues long. The CDR3 DNA is TGTGCCAGCAGCCATACAGGGGTTAGCTCCTACGAGCAGTACTTC. Amino acid sequence: CASSHTGVSSYEQYF. Filled out from reference TRBV7-9 and TRBJ2-7, the complete variable domain reads DTGVSQNPRHKITKRGQNVTFRCDPISEHNRLYWYRQTLGQGPEFLTYFQNEAQLEKSRLLSDRFSAERPKGSFSTLEIQRTEQGDSAMYLCASSHTGVSSYEQYFGPGTRLTVT.